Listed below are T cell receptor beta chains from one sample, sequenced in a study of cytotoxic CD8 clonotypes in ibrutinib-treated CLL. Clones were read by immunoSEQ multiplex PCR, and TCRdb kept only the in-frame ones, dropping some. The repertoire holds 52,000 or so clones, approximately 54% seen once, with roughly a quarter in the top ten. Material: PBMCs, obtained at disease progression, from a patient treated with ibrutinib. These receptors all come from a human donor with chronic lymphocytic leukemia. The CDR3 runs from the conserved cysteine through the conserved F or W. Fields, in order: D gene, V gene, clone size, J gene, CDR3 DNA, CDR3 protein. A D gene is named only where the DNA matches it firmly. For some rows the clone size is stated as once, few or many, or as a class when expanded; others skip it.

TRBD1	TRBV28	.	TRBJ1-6	TGTGCCAGCAGTTCCGGGACAGGTCACCGGCCCCTCCACTTT	CASSSGTGHRPLHF
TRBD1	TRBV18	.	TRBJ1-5	TGTGCCAGCTCACCGACAGGGTTGAGCAATCAGCCCCAGCATTTT	CASSPTGLSNQPQHF
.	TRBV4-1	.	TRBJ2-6	TGCGCCAGCAGCCAAGATACCCCGGGCAGGGACAAAGGTGGGGCCAACGTCCTGACTTTC	CASSQDTPGRDKGGANVLTF
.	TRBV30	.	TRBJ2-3	TGTGCCTGGGGTGGTAGAGGGGTCTCCCTACGCACAGATACGCAGTATTTT	CAWGGRGVSLRTDTQYF
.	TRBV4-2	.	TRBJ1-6	TGTGCCAGCAGCCAAGGAGGGGGAGCCCTCCACTTT	CASSQGGGALHF
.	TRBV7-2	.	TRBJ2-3	TGTGCCAGCAGCTTCGGAGGCACAGATACGCAGTATTTT	CASSFGGTDTQYF
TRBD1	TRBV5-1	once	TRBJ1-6	TGCGCCAGCAGCCTGGGGGACAGGATTTTGTCACCCCTCCACTTT	CASSLGDRILSPLHF
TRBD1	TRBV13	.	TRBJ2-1	TGTGCCAGCAGATGGACAGGGGTGACTTACAATGAGCAGTTCTTC	CASRWTGVTYNEQFF
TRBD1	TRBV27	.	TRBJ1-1	TGTGCCAGCAAAGAGACAGGGCGCACTGAAGCTTTCTTT	CASKETGRTEAFF
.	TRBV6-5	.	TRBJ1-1	TGTGCCAGCAGTTACTCCATGGGACTAACTGAAGCTTTCTTT	CASSYSMGLTEAFF
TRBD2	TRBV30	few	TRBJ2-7	TGTGCCTGGAGTATGATAGGACTAGCGGGAGTAGTGCAGTACTTC	CAWSMIGLAGVVQYF
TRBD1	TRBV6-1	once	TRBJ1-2	TGTGCCAGCAGGCCACAGGGGCCATATGGCTACACCTTC	CASRPQGPYGYTF
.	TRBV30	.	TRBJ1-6	TGTGCCTGGAGTGTCGAACAGAGGGGATCACCCCTCCACTTT	CAWSVEQRGSPLHF
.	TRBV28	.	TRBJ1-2	TGTGCCACGGAGAACACGACACCCTATGGCTACACCTTC	CATENTTPYGYTF